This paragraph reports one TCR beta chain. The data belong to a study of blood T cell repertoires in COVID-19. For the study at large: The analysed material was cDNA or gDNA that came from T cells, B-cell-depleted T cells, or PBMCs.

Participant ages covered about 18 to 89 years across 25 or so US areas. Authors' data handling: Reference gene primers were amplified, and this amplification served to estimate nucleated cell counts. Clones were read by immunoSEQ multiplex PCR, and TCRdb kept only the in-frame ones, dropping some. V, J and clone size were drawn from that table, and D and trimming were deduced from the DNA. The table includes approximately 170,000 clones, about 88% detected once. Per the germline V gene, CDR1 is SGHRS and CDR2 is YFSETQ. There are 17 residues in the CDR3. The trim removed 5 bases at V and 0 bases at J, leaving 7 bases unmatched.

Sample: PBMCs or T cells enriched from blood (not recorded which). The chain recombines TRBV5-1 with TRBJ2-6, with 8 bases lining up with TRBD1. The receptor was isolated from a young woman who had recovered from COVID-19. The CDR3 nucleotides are TGCGCCAGCAGGTCCGGGACAGGCCTCTCTGGGGCCAACGTCCTGACTTTC. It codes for CASRSGTGLSGANVLTF.